This TCR beta chain is drawn from a study of chemoradiotherapy in HPV16-positive cancers (dated 2022 in TCRdb). Looking at the study overall: Candidate HPV-specific T-cell clones and common TCR motifs were defined by functional T-cell assays performed on cells from two HPV16-positive patients. Whether T-cell immunity against the HPV oncoproteins E6 and E7 changes during chemoradiotherapy and whether survival is affected by this immunity were examined in the study. Next, the candidate HPV-specific TCRs and motifs were followed in TCR repertoires from fewer than 100 patients with HPV-related cancers. Here is what the overall study found, with its caveats: Only a couple of HPV16-positive patients were used to derive the functional definition of HPV-specific T cells, and the survival association was reported for HPV16-positive patients. Improved recurrence-free survival in HPV16-positive patients was associated with expansion of HPV-responsive T cells during chemoradiotherapy. Expansion of candidate HPV-specific clones and E7-related TCR motifs was observed in the tumor microenvironment during treatment, whereas no such expansion was observed for non-HPV-specific T cells.

Repertoires were sampled multiple times during chemoradiotherapy, which allowed clonal expansion in the tumor microenvironment to be followed. Worth noting for this clone: Its antigen is still unknown. The record has no base qualities; no much larger clone is one base away.

Libraries were prepared through the immunoSEQ multiplex PCR assay. Held by TCRdb, this immuneACCESS table contains in-frame sequences only and omits some clones. Under half of the omission traces to an unresolved V gene where checked; the cause of the rest is unknown. The table for this sample lists several thousand clones; around 79% of them were counted only once. The ten largest clones capture about 15% of the sample. The CDR3 goes from the cysteine to the phenylalanine over 13 residues. CDR3 DNA only is kept here, 39 bases in frame from base 1. V is reduced by 10 bases and J by 1 base, leaving a spacing of 13 bases between them. For CDR1 and CDR2, the germline V gene (reference sequence) lists MNHEY and SMNVEV.

The chain joins TRBV27 to TRBJ2-5; the D segment could be TRBD2, given 6 matching bases. The source of this sequence is a human donor with HPV-associated anogenital cancer. The sample was collected from a patient who underwent chemoradiotherapy. The CDR3 reads CAKKRLVQETQYF. The bases read TGTGCCAAAAAAAGACTAGTCCAAGAGACCCAGTACTTC.